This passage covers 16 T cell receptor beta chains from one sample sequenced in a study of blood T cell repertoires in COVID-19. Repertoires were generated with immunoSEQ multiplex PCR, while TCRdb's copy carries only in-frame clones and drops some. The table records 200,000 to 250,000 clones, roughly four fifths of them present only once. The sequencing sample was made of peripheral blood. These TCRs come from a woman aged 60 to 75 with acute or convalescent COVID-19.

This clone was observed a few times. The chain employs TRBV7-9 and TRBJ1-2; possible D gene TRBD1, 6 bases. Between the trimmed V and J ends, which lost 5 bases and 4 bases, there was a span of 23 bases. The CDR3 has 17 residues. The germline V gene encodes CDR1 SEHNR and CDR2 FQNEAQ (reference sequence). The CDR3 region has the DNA TGTGCCAGCAGCAATTCTCAGGGGTCTGCGGGGGGCTATGGCTACACCTTC. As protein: CASSNSQGSAGGYGYTF.

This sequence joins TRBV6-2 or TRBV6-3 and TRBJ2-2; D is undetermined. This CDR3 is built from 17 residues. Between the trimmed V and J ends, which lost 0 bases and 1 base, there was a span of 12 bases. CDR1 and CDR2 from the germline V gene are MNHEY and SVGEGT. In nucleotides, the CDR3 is TGTGCCAGCAGTTACTCGGCAGGTCCTTTGAACACCGGGGAGCTGTTTTTT. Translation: CASSYSAGPLNTGELFF.

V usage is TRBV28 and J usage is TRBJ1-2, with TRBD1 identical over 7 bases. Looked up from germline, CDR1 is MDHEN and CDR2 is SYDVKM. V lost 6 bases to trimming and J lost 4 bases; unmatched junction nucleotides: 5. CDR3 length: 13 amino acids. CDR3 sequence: CASRRQGGYGYTF. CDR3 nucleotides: TGTGCCAGCAGGAGACAGGGAGGCTATGGCTACACCTTC.

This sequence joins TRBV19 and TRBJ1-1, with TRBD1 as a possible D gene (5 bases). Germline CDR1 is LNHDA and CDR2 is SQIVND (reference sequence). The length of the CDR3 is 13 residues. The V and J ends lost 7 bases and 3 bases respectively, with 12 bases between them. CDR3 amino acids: CASTWGGDTEAFF. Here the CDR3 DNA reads TGTGCCAGTACCTGGGGGGGGGACACTGAAGCTTTCTTT.

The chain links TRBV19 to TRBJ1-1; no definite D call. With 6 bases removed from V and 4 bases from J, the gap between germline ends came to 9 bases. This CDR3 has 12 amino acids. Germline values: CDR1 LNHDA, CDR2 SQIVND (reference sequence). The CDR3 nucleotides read TGTGCCAGTAGCATTACAGCCACTGAAGCTTTCTTT. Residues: CASSITATEAFF.

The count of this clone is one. This chain's CDR3 is CASSEGGPQGAGGYTF. The CDR3 DNA sequence: TGCGCCAGCAGCGAAGGGGGGCCACAGGGGGCCGGTGGCTACACCTTC. V and J are TRBV5-1 and TRBJ1-2; 9 bases are a match to TRBD1. Unmatched junction bases numbered 14, after V lost 4 bases and J lost 7 bases. Germline values: CDR1 SGHRS, CDR2 YFSETQ. There are 16 residues in the CDR3.

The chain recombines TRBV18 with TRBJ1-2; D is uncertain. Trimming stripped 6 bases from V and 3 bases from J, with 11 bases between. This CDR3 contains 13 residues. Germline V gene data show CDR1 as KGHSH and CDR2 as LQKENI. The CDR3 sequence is CASSTKRDYGYTF. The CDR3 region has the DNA TGTGCCAGCTCGACTAAACGGGACTATGGCTACACCTTC.

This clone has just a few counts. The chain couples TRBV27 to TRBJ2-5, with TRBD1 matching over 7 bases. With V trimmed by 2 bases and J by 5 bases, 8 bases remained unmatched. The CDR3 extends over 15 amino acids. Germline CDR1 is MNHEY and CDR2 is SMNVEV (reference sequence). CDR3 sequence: CASSLTLTGRETQYF. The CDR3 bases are TGTGCCAGCAGTTTAACCCTGACAGGGCGGGAGACCCAGTACTTC.

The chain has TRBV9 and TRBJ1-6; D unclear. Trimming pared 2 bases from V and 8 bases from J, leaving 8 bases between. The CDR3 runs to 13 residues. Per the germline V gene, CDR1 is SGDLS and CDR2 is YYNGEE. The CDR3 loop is CASSVEVHSPLHF. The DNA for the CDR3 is TGTGCCAGCAGCGTTGAGGTACATTCACCCCTCCACTTT.

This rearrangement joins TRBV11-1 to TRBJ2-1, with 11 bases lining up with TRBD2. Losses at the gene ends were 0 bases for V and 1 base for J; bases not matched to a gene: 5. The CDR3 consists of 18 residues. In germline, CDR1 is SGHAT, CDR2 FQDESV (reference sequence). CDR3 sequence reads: CASSLASGGASSYNEQFF. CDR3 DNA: TGTGCCAGCAGCTTAGCTAGCGGGGGGGCCTCGTCCTACAATGAGCAGTTCTTC.

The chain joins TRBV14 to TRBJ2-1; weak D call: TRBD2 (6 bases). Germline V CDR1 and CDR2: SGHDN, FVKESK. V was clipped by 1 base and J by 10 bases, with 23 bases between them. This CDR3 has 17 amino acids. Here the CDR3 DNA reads TGTGCCAGCAGCCAAGTTGAGCGAGCGGGCTGGGCAAGGGAGCAGTTCTTC. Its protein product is CASSQVERAGWAREQFF.

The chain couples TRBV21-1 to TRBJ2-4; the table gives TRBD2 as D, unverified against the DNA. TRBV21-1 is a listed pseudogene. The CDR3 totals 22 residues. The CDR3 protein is CASSTWKPEAGGFALAKNIQYF. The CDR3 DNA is TGTGCCAGCAGCACATGGAAACCGGAAGCGGGGGGCTTTGCCTTAGCCAAAAACATTCAGTACTTC.

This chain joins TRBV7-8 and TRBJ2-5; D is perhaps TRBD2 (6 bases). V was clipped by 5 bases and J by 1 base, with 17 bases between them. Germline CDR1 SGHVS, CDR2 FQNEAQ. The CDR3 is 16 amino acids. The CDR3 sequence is CASSLGLLLGQETQYF. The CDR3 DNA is TGTGCCAGCAGCCTCGGACTACTGTTGGGCCAAGAGACCCAGTACTTC.

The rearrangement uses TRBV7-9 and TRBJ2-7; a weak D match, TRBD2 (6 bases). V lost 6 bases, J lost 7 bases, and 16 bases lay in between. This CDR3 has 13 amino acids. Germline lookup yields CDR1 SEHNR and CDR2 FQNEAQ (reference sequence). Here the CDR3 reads CASSLEGLREQYF. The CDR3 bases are TGTGCCAGCAGTTTGGAGGGGCTGAGGGAGCAGTACTTC.

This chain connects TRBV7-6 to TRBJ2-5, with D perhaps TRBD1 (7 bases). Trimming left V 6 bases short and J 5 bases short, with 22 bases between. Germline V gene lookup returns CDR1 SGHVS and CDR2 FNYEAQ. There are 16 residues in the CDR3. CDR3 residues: CASSFRQGGQWETQYF. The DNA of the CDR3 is TGTGCCAGCAGTTTTAGGCAGGGGGGCCAGTGGGAGACCCAGTACTTC.

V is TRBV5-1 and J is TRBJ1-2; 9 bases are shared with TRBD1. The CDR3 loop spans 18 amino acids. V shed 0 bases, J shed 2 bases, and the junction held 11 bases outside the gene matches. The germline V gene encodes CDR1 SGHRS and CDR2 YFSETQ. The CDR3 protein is CASSLVPGQGDVNYGYTF. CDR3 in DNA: TGCGCCAGCAGCTTGGTACCGGGACAGGGTGATGTAAACTATGGCTACACCTTC.